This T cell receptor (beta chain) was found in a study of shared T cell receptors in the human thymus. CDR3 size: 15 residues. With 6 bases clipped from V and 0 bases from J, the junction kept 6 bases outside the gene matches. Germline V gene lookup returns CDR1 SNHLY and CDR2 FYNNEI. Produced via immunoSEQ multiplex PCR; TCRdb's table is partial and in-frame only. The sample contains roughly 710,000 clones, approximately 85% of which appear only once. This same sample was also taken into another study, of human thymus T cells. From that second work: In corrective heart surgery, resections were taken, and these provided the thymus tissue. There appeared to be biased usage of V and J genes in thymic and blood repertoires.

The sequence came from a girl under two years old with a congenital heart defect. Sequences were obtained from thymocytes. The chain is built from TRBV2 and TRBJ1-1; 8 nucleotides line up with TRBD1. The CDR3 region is CASRSRQGLNTEAFF. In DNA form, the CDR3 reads TGTGCCAGCAGGAGCCGACAGGGGTTGAACACTGAAGCTTTCTTT.